This T cell receptor (beta chain) was profiled in a study of cytomegalovirus exposure and HLA in healthy donors. This clone was counted a few times. Its antigen is currently unknown. Findings and limits, study-wide: Later work found that TCR association rates differed between HLA loci; DRB1 had the most and HLA-C the fewest.

The CDR3 sequence is 16 residues long. CDR1 is MNHEY and CDR2 is SVGAGI in the germline V gene. V was shortened by 4 bases and J by 5 bases, with 19 bases between the two germline ends. PCR used 60 Vbeta primers and 13 Jbeta primers. Profiled with immunoSEQ multiplex PCR; TCRdb holds only in-frame clones, not every one. This sample yields around 200,000 clones, of which roughly three quarters are seen a single time; 1.5% to 2% belongs to the top ten. This TCR derives from a woman under 30 in good health and CMV-seronegative. V gene TRBV6-5 combines with J gene TRBJ2-3, with no clear D. Sequenced input: PBMCs. CDR3 sequence (DNA): TGTGCCAGCAGTTCCACGTCTAGAGCCAGAGGAGATACGCAGTATTTT. Translating it yields CASSSTSRARGDTQYF.